The source of this T cell receptor beta chain is a study of Graves' ophthalmopathy and Graves' hyperthyroidism. Trimming cost V 10 bases and J 2 bases; bases outside gene matches: 1. The CDR3 contains 11 residues. Germline V CDR1 and CDR2: SNHLY, FYNNEI. This clonotype came up many times. TCR beta CDR3 regions were amplified from RNA transcripts. RT-PCR was first run with HTBI primers, then multiplex PCR in a second round. MiXCR, run by TCRdb on the multiplex PCR reads, gives a single entry per CDR3 protein. The table lists 650,000 to 900,000 distinct CDR3 sequences, 35% to 50% of them singletons. Sequenced input: peripheral blood. The chain employs TRBV2 and TRBJ2-5; TRBD2 matches at 7 bases. This sequence was found in an adult man with Graves' ophthalmopathy. The CDR3 DNA is TGTGCCACCGGGGGGCAAGAGACCCAGTACTTC. Protein sequence: CATGGQETQYF.